This T cell receptor beta chain derives from a study of T cell responses to AZD1222 COVID-19 vaccine. Study at large: Second-dose timings of about 4 or about 12 weeks were pooled. Broader study findings: The donors showed a predominance of white British ancestry and of females, with possible underestimation of clonal diversity. There were repertoire samples only from the period after the peak T cell response. Elevations in Spike-specific TCR breadth and depth followed administration of two AZD1222 doses.

This CDR3 spans 15 amino acids. The ends were cut back, 0 bases at V and 0 bases at J, with 7 bases in the middle. CDR1 and CDR2 (germline): SGHRS, YFSETQ. As regards this clone: Its antigen is currently unknown.

Some clones are missing from TCRdb's copy, which holds only in-frame ones; the method was immunoSEQ multiplex PCR. The table includes more than 140,000 clones, around 89% detected once. The chain has TRBV5-1 and TRBJ1-3; the D gene is possibly TRBD1 (5 bases). Sequenced here: peripheral blood, sampled on day 0 of AZD1222 vaccination. The origin of this receptor is an adult in good health. Here the CDR3 DNA reads TGCGCCAGCAGCTTGGTGCAGGGCTCTGGAAACACCATATATTTT. Protein sequence: CASSLVQGSGNTIYF.